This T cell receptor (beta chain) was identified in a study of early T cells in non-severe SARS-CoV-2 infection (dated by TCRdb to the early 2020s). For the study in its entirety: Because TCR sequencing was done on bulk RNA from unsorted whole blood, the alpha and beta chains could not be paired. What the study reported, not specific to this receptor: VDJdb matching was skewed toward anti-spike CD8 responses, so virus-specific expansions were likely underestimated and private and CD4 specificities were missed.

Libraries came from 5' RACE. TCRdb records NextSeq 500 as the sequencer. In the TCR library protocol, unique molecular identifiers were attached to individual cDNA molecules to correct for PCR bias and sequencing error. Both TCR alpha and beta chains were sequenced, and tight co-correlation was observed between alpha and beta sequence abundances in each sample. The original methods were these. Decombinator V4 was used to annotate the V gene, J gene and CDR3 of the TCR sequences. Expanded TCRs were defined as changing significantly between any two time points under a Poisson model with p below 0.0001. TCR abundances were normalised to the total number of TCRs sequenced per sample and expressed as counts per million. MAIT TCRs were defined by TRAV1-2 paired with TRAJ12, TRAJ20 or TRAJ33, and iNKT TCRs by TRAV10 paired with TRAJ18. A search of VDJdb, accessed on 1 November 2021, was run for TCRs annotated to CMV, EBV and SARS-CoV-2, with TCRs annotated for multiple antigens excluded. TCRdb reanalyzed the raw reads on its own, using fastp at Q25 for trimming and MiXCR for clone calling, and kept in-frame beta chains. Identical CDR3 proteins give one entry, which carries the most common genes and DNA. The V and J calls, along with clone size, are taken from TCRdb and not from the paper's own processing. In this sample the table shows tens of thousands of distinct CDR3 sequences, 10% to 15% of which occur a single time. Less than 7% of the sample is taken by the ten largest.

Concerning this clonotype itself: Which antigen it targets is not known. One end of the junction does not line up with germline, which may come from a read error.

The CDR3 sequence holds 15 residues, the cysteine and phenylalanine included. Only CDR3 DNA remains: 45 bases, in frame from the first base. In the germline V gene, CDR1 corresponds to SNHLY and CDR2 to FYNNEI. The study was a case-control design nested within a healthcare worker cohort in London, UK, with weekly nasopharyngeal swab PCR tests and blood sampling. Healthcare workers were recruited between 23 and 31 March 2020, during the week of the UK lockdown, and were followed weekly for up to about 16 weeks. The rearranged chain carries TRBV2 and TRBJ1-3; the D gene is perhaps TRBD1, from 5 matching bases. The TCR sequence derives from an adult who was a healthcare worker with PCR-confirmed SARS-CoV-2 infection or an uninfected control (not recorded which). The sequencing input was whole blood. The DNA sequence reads TGTGCCAGCAGTGAAGCGGGAGGGACCCGAAACACCATATATTTC. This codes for CASSEAGGTRNTIYF. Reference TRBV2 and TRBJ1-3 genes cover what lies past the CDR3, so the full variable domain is EPEVTQTPSHQVTQMGQEVILRCVPISNHLYFYWYRQILGQKVEFLVSFYNNEISEKSEIFDDQFSVERPDGSNFTLKIRSTKLEDSAMYFCASSEAGGTRNTIYFGEGSWLTVV.